The T cell receptor beta chain described here comes from a study of cytomegalovirus exposure and HLA in healthy donors. Study observations and caveats: The Asian-associated ancestry cluster reportedly had fewer N-insertions than the roughly 720-donor mean in a later analysis.

Regarding this clone: Its target is unknown.

The CDR3 spans 12 residues. Trimming stripped 3 bases from V and 11 bases from J, with 13 bases between. Germline CDR1 is SGHVS and CDR2 is FQNEAQ. Vbeta (60) and Jbeta (13) primers were used in the PCR. Measured with immunoSEQ multiplex PCR; TCRdb has only the in-frame clones, and not every one. The data show 120,000 to 150,000 clones, and the top ten clones hold 1.6%. J is TRBJ1-1 and V is TRBV7-8, with D possibly being TRBD1 (6 bases). Material for sequencing was PBMCs. The clonotype originates from a woman in her fifties or sixties in good health and CMV-seronegative. CDR3 sequence (DNA): TGTGCCAGCAGCTTCCAGGGGAGGGGGGCTTTCTTT. As protein: CASSFQGRGAFF.